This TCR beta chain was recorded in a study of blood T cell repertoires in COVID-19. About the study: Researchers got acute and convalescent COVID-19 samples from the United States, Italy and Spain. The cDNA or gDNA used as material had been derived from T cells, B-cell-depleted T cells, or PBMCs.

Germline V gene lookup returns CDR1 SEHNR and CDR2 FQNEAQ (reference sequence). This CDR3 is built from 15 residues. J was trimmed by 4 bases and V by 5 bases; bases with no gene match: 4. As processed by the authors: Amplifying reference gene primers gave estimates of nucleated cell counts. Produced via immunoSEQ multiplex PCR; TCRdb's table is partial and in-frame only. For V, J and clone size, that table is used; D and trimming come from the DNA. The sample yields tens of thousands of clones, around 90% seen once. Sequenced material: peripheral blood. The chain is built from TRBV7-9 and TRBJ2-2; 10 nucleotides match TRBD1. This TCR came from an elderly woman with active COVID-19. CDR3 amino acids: CASSLRTGGTGELFF. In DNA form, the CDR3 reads TGTGCCAGCAGCCTACGGACAGGGGGCACCGGGGAGCTGTTTTTT. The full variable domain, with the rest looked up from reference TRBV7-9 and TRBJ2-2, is DTGVSQNPRHKITKRGQNVTFRCDPISEHNRLYWYRQTLGQGPEFLTYFQNEAQLEKSRLLSDRFSAERPKGSFSTLEIQRTEQGDSAMYLCASSLRTGGTGELFFGEGSRLTVL.